A selection of T cell receptor beta chains follows, all from one sample in a study. TCRdb re-derived calls from the RT-PCR reads in MiXCR, one entry per CDR3 protein. The profile shows hundreds of thousands of distinct CDR3 sequences, over 12% of them singletons. The specimen sequenced was memory CD4+ T cells from blood. The receptors here all came from a female donor in good health, serving as a healthy control. CDR3s include the opening cysteine and the closing phenylalanine or tryptophan. D genes are given only for firm matches. Not all rows give a size; the values are once, few, many and, for expanded clones, a class.

>few|TRBJ2-1|TRBV4-3|NA
CASSRTRTRPYNEQFF
TGCGCCAGCAGCCGAACCCGGACTCGGCCCTACAATGAGCAGTTCTTC
>few|TRBJ1-5|TRBV6-2/TRBV6-3|NA
CASSYPVNQPQHF
TGTGCCAGCAGTTACCCAGTCAATCAGCCCCAGCATTTT
>few|TRBJ2-3|TRBV5-1|NA
CASSPGAAGDTQYF
TGCGCCAGCAGCCCCGGGGCGGCGGGGGATACGCAGTATTTT
>many|TRBJ1-1|TRBV12-3/TRBV12-4|TRBD1
CASSLTGDTEAFF
TGTGCCAGCAGTTTAACAGGGGACACTGAAGCTTTCTTT
>NA|TRBJ2-7|TRBV5-1|TRBD1
CASSFGRGPDYEQYF
TGCGCCAGCAGCTTTGGCAGGGGGCCTGATTACGAGCAGTACTTC
>few|TRBJ2-1|TRBV3-1|TRBD2
CASGLSGNNEQFF
TGTGCCAGCGGGCTTAGCGGGAACAATGAGCAGTTCTTC
>NA|TRBJ1-2|TRBV20-1|NA
CSARGSRVMDGYTF
TGCAGTGCTAGAGGGAGCAGGGTAATGGATGGCTACACCTTC
>few|TRBJ2-3|TRBV5-4|TRBD2
CASSQTSGPGDLTDTQYF
TGTGCCAGCAGCCAGACTAGCGGACCAGGAGATCTCACAGATACGCAGTATTTT
>few|TRBJ1-2|TRBV20-1|NA
CSAIPYYTF
TGCAGTGCCATTCCTTACTACACCTTC
>NA|TRBJ1-4|TRBV3-1|NA
CASSQAGINEKLFF
TGTGCCAGCAGCCAAGCAGGGATTAATGAAAAACTGTTTTTT
>few|TRBJ1-2|TRBV5-8|NA
CASSLWGPSGYTF
TGTGCCAGCAGCTTGTGGGGCCCCAGTGGCTACACCTTC
>many|TRBJ2-4|TRBV20-1|NA
CSARAGANIQYF
TGCAGTGCTAGAGCAGGGGCCAACATTCAGTACTTC
>many|TRBJ2-1|TRBV6-1|TRBD2
CASSERGNEQFF
TGTGCCAGCTCCGAGCGGGGCAATGAGCAGTTCTTC
>NA|TRBJ2-1|TRBV15|TRBD2
CATSRVGGAGPYNEQFF
TGTGCCACCAGCAGAGTGGGAGGAGCGGGGCCCTACAATGAGCAGTTCTTC
>NA|TRBJ1-4|TRBV12-3/TRBV12-4|NA
CASSHTLDRDEKLFF
TGTGCCAGCAGCCATACCCTCGATCGAGATGAAAAACTGTTTTTT
>NA|TRBJ1-2|TRBV25-1|NA
CASSDRQAYGYTF
TGTGCCAGCAGTGATCGGCAGGCCTATGGCTACACCTTC
>few|TRBJ2-1|TRBV28|TRBD2
CASSSGTSGSSEQFF
TGTGCCAGCAGTTCTGGGACTAGCGGGAGTAGTGAGCAGTTCTTC
>few|TRBJ2-3|TRBV24-1|TRBD2
CATSDPSGRSPGTQYF
TGTGCCACCAGTGATCCTAGCGGGAGGTCCCCTGGTACGCAGTATTTT
>few|TRBJ1-4|TRBV6-1|NA
CASSDTGNEKLFF
TGTGCCAGCAGTGATACAGGAAATGAAAAACTGTTTTTT
>NA|TRBJ2-1|TRBV7-2|NA
CASSLPDRYNEQFF
TGTGCCAGCAGCTTACCGGACAGATACAATGAGCAGTTCTTC
>many|TRBJ2-2|TRBV4-3|NA
CASSQDKNTGELFF
TGCGCCAGCAGCCAAGACAAGAACACCGGGGAGCTGTTTTTT
>few|TRBJ1-6|TRBV27|NA
CASSPRTETNSPLHF
TGTGCCAGCAGCCCAAGGACAGAGACGAATTCACCCCTCCACTTT
>many|TRBJ2-1|TRBV5-1|NA
CASSLPSDNEQFF
TGCGCCAGCAGCTTGCCTAGCGACAATGAGCAGTTCTTC
>NA|TRBJ1-3|TRBV28|NA
CASSLLGSWQGTPGNTIYF
TGTGCCAGCAGTTTATTAGGGAGCTGGCAGGGCACACCTGGAAACACCATATATTTT
>NA|TRBJ2-7|TRBV18|TRBD1
CASSPSETGGSGEQYF
TGTGCCAGCTCACCCTCCGAGACAGGGGGTTCCGGCGAGCAGTACTTC
>many|TRBJ1-2|TRBV3-1|NA
CASSRVVGEYGYTF
TGTGCCAGCAGCCGAGTGGTCGGCGAGTATGGCTACACCTTC
>NA|TRBJ1-2|TRBV7-2|TRBD1
CASSPPGQANYGYTF
TGTGCCAGCAGTCCCCCGGGACAGGCCAACTATGGCTACACCTTC
>NA|TRBJ2-1|TRBV15|NA
CATSEGGTAYNEQFF
TGTGCCACCAGCGAGGGCGGGACCGCCTACAATGAGCAGTTCTTC
>many|TRBJ2-7|TRBV5-1|TRBD2
CASSTSSGSHEQYF
TGCGCCAGCAGCACTTCTAGCGGGAGTCACGAGCAGTACTTC
>few|TRBJ1-5|TRBV2|NA
CASSEHPNQPQHF
TGTGCCAGCAGTGAACATCCCAATCAGCCCCAGCATTTT
>many|TRBJ2-1|TRBV7-3|TRBD2
CASSPVAGDTYSYNEQFF
TGTGCCAGCAGCCCTGTAGCGGGGGACACTTACTCCTACAATGAGCAGTTCTTC
>few|TRBJ2-7|TRBV11-2|NA
CASSLDQDEQYF
TGTGCCAGCAGCTTAGATCAGGACGAGCAGTACTTC
>few|TRBJ2-7|TRBV7-2|NA
CASSLGVGVEQYF
TGTGCCAGCAGCTTAGGTGTCGGGGTCGAGCAGTACTTC
>many|TRBJ2-3|TRBV4-3|NA
CASSRSWGASTDTQYF
TGCGCCAGCAGCCGGAGCTGGGGGGCAAGCACAGATACGCAGTATTTT
>many|TRBJ1-1|TRBV20-1|NA
CSAIPQTGRVTEAFF
TGCAGTGCCATCCCCCAGACAGGAAGGGTAACTGAAGCTTTCTTT
>NA|TRBJ1-2|TRBV2|NA
CASSDEGGYGYTF
TGTGCCAGCAGTGATGAGGGAGGCTATGGCTACACCTTC
>NA|TRBJ2-3|TRBV9|NA
CASSVEGRDTQYF
TGTGCCAGCAGCGTAGAGGGACGGGATACGCAGTATTTT
>few|TRBJ1-1|TRBV5-6|NA
CASSENHALENTEAFF
TGTGCCAGCAGCGAAAACCACGCCCTGGAGAACACTGAAGCTTTCTTT
>many|TRBJ2-1|TRBV4-1|TRBD2
CASRLGLAGSNEQFF
TGCGCCAGCAGACTTGGACTAGCGGGATCAAATGAGCAGTTCTTC
>many|TRBJ2-4|TRBV20-1|NA
CSARVQGVDIQYF
TGCAGTGCTAGAGTTCAAGGGGTCGACATTCAGTACTTC
>few|TRBJ2-3|TRBV7-6|NA
CASSSRRGGTDTQYF
TGTGCCAGCAGCTCCCGCCGAGGGGGGACAGATACGCAGTATTTT
>many|TRBJ2-7|TRBV20-1|TRBD2
CSARVKRGGEQYF
TGCAGTGCTAGAGTGAAGCGGGGGGGCGAGCAGTACTTC
>NA|TRBJ1-2|TRBV7-2|NA
CASSPRGLTEGYTF
TGTGCCAGCAGCCCCCGAGGATTAACCGAGGGCTACACCTTC
>few|TRBJ2-5|TRBV20-1|TRBD1
CSARAGTGPGETQYF
TGCAGTGCTAGGGCCGGGACAGGGCCGGGGGAGACCCAGTACTTC
>many|TRBJ2-1|TRBV4-3|NA
CASSQDQAVGEVNEQFF
TGCGCCAGCAGCCAAGATCAGGCGGTTGGAGAGGTCAATGAGCAGTTCTTC
>many|TRBJ2-2|TRBV7-2|TRBD2
CARGTSGSYTGELFF
TGTGCCCGAGGGACTAGCGGGAGCTACACCGGGGAGCTGTTTTTT
>few|TRBJ2-1|TRBV11-2|NA
CASSSGISSYNEQFF
TGTGCCAGCAGCTCAGGGATTTCATCCTACAATGAGCAGTTCTTC
>many|TRBJ1-6|TRBV20-1|NA
CSARAGSDNSPLHF
TGCAGTGCTAGGGCGGGCAGTGATAATTCACCCCTCCACTTT
>NA|TRBJ1-2|TRBV7-9|NA
CASSLQETNYGYTF
TGTGCCAGCAGCTTACAGGAGACTAACTATGGCTACACCTTC
>few|TRBJ2-2|TRBV25-1|NA
CASSEVAGGLFF
TGTGCCAGCAGTGAAGTTGCCGGGGGGCTGTTTTTT
>few|TRBJ2-3|TRBV9|NA
CASSVDLDTQYF
TGTGCCAGCAGCGTAGACCTAGATACGCAGTATTTT
>NA|TRBJ2-2|TRBV10-3|TRBD2
CAISAGTSGVPTGELFF
TGTGCCATCAGTGCTGGGACTAGCGGGGTTCCCACCGGGGAGCTGTTTTTT